The 3 T cell receptor beta chains reported below all come from one sample, sequenced in a study of chemoradiotherapy in HPV16-positive cancers. Assay: immunoSEQ multiplex PCR; the TCRdb copy retains only in-frame clones and omits some. Here the sample spans roughly 9,800 clones, approximately 70% being singletons. Collection of the sample occurred from a patient who underwent chemoradiotherapy. The receptors shown here come from a human donor with HPV-associated anogenital cancer.

V is TRBV2 and J is TRBJ2-5; no clear D gene. CDR1 is SNHLY and CDR2 is FYNNEI in the germline V gene. The germline V and J ends were trimmed by 8 bases and 3 bases, with 7 bases remaining between them. The CDR3 is 11 residues long. DNA for the CDR3: TGTGCCAGCGGGGTGAAAGAGACCCAGTACTTC. Translating gives CASGVKETQYF.

V usage is TRBV6-1 and J usage is TRBJ2-1; 7 positions agree with TRBD1. Trimming removed 6 bases from V and 4 bases from J; junction bases left unmatched: 6. There are 14 residues in the CDR3. Germline V gene sequence: CDR1 MNHNS, CDR2 SASEGT. CDR3 protein: CASRSDRNYNEQFF. DNA of the CDR3: TGTGCCAGCAGGTCGGACAGGAATTACAATGAGCAGTTCTTC.

The rearrangement uses TRBV5-1 and TRBJ2-3, with D possibly TRBD2 on 6 matching bases. The germline CDR1 and CDR2 sequences are SGHRS and YFSETQ. CDR3 length: 18 residues. V was pared by 0 bases and J by 5 bases, with 22 bases between. CDR3 nucleotide sequence: TGCGCCAGCAGCTTGGTCGGGGTAGGGAGGAGCCACGGAGATACGCAGTATTTT. This encodes CASSLVGVGRSHGDTQYF.